The source of this T cell receptor (beta chain) is a study of CD8 T cells in ankylosing spondylitis. Regarding the study as a whole: There was reportedly significant enrichment of clones that were disease-linked in matched ankylosing spondylitis synovial fluid.

One entry per CDR3 protein, called by TCRdb with MiXCR from the 5' RACE reads. The table records 250,000 to 400,000 distinct CDR3 sequences, 11% of them present only once. Worth noting for this clonotype: The antigen is not known.

Germline-derived CDR1 and CDR2 are DFQATT and SNEGSKA (reference sequence). There are 13 residues in the CDR3. V lost 3 bases and J 4 bases, leaving 11 bases between the germline ends. This chain links TRBV20-1 with TRBJ2-3; possible D gene TRBD2, 6 bases. The receptor was derived from a female donor with ankylosing spondylitis or in good health (not recorded which). The source material was blood, either unsorted or a sorted T cell fraction (not recorded which). CDR3 loop: CSASGRGSDTQYF. The CDR3 bases are TGCAGTGCTAGCGGGAGAGGGTCAGATACGCAGTATTTT.